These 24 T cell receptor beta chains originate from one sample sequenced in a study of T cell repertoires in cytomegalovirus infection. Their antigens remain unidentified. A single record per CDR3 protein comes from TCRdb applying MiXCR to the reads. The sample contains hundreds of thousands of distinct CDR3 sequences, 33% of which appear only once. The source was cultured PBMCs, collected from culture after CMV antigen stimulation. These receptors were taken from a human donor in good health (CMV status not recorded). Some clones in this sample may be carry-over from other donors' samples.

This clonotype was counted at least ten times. The CDR3 is CASKVDRGYGYTF. In DNA form, the CDR3 reads TGTGCCAGCAAAGTGGACAGAGGCTATGGCTACACCTTC. This chain links TRBV12-3 or TRBV12-4 with TRBJ1-2; D is possibly TRBD1 (6 bases). The V gene lost 7 bases and the J gene lost 4 bases, with 13 bases spanning the gap. There are 13 residues in the CDR3.

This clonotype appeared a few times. The chain's CDR3 is CASSVHPTDGTEAFF. The CDR3 DNA follows: TGTGCCAGCAGCGTCCATCCGACAGACGGCACTGAAGCTTTCTTT. This sequence joins TRBV6-1 and TRBJ1-1; D might be TRBD1 (5 bases). Trimming pared 6 bases from V and 4 bases from J, leaving 18 bases between. Germline V gives CDR1 MNHNS, CDR2 SASEGT. There are 15 residues in the CDR3.

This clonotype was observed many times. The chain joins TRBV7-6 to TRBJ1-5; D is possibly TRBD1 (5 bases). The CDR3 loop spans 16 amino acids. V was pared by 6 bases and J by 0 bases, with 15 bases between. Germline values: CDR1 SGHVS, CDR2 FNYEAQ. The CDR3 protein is CASSPGGGISNQPQHF. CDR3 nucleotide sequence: TGTGCCAGCAGTCCCGGGGGGGGAATTAGCAATCAGCCCCAGCATTTT.

The CDR3 region has the DNA TGTGCCAGTAGTCTCTGGGACAGGGGGGACACTGAAGCTTTCTTT. Encoded protein: CASSLWDRGDTEAFF. The chain employs TRBV19 and TRBJ1-1, with TRBD1 matching over 11 bases. The CDR3 is made up of 15 amino acids. Trimming took 5 bases from V and 3 from J; bases not matched to a gene: 5. CDR1 is LNHDA, CDR2 SQIVND, per germline (reference sequence).

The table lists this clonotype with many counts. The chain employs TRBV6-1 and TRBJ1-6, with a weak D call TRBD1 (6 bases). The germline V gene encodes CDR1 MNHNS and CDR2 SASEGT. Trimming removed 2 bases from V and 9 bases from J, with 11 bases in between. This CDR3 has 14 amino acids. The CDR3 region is CASSEYQGRSPLHF. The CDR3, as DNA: TGTGCCAGCAGTGAATATCAGGGGCGTTCACCCCTCCACTTT.

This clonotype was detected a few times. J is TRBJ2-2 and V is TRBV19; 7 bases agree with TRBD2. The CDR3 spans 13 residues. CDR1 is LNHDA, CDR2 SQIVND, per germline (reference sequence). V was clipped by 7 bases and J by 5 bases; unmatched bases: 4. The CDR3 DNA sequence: TGTGCCAGTACCCATAGCGGGACCGGGGAGCTGTTTTTT. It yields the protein CASTHSGTGELFF.

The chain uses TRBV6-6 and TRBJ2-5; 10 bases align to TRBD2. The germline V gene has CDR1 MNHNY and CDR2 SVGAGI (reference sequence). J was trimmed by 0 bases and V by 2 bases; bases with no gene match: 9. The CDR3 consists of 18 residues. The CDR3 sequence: CASSYALRTSGDQETQYF. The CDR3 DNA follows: TGTGCCAGCAGTTACGCACTCAGGACTAGCGGAGACCAAGAGACCCAGTACTTC.

The CDR3 coding sequence is TGTGCCAGTAGTCCCGTAGCGGGAGTATCCAATGAGCAGTTCTTC. Protein sequence: CASSPVAGVSNEQFF. The V call is TRBV19, the J call TRBJ2-1; TRBD2 aligns across 9 bases. The CDR3 length is 15 residues. Germline V gives CDR1 LNHDA, CDR2 SQIVND (reference sequence). V dropped 5 bases and J dropped 6; count of bases not matched to a gene: 8.

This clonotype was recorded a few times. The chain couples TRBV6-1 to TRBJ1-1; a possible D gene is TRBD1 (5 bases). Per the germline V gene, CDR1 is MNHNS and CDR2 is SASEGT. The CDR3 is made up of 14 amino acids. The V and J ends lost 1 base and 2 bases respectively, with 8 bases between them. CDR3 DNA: TGTGCCAGCAGTGAAGGGGGCCCCAACACTGAAGCTTTCTTT. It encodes CASSEGGPNTEAFF.

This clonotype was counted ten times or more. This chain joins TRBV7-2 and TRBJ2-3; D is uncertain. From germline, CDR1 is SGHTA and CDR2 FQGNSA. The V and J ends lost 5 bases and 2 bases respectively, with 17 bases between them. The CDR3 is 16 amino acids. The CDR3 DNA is TGTGCCAGCAGCCCCTCGCCCACAGAGGTCACAGATACGCAGTATTTT. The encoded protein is CASSPSPTEVTDTQYF.

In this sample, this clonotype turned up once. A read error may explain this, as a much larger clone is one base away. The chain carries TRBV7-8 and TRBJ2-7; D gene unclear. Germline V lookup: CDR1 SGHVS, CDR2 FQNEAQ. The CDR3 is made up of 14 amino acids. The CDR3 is CANSFQPTTDEQYF. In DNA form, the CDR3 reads TGTGCCAACAGCTTCCAGCCTACGACGGACGAGCAGTACTTC.

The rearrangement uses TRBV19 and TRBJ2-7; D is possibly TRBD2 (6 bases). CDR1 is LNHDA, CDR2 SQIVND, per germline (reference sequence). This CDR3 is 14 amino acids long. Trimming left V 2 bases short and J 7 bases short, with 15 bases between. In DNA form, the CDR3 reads TGTGCCAGTAGTATAAGGGGCGTCGGGGGTGAGCAGTACTTC. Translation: CASSIRGVGGEQYF. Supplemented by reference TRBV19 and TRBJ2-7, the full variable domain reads DGGITQSPKYLFRKEGQNVTLSCEQNLNHDAMYWYRQDPGQGLRLIYYSQIVNDFQKGDIAEGYSVSREKKESFPLTVTSAQKNPTAFYLCASSIRGVGGEQYFGPGTRLTVT.

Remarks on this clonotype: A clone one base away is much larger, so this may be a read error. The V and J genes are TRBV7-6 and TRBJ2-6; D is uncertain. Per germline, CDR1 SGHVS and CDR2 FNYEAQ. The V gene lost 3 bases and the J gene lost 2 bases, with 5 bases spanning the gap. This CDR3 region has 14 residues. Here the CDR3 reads CASSFSTGANVLTF. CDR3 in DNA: TGTGCCAGCAGCTTTAGTACTGGGGCCAACGTCCTGACTTTC.

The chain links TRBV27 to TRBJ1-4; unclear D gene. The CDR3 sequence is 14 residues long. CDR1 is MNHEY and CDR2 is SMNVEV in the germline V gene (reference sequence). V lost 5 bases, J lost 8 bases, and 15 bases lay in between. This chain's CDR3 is CASSPPGYGEKLFF. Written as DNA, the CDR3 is TGTGCCAGCAGTCCGCCAGGCTACGGGGAAAAACTGTTTTTT.

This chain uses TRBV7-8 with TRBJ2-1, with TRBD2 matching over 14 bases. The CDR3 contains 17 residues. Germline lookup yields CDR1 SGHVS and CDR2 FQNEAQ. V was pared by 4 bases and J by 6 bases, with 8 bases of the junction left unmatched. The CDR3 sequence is CASSSGTSGGPVNEQFF. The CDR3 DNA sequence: TGTGCCAGCAGCTCCGGGACTAGCGGGGGCCCGGTCAATGAGCAGTTCTTC.

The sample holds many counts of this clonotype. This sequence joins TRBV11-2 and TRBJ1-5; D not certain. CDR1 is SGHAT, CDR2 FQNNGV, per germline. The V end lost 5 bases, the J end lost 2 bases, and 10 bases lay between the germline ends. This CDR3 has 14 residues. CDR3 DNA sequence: TGTGCCAGCAGCCCTTTTGCGGGCAATCAGCCCCAGCATTTT. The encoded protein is CASSPFAGNQPQHF.

CDR3 amino acids: CATTGTGDTEAFF. Written as DNA, the CDR3 is TGTGCCACAACCGGGACAGGAGACACTGAAGCTTTCTTT. The rearrangement joins TRBV12-3 or TRBV12-4 to TRBJ1-1, with 8 bases aligning to TRBD1. Unmatched junction bases numbered 7, after V lost 10 bases and J lost 3 bases. The length of the CDR3 is 13 residues.

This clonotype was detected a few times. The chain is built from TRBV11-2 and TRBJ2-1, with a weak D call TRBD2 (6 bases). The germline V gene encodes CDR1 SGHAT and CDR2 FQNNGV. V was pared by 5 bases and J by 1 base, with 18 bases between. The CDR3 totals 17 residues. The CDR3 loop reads CASSPTGTVLSYNEQFF. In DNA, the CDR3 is TGTGCCAGCAGCCCAACCGGGACTGTTTTATCCTACAATGAGCAGTTCTTC.

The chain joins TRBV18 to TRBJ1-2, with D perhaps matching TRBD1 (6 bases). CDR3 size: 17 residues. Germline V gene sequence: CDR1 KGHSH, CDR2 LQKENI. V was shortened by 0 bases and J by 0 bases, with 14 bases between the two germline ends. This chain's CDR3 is CASSPPDSRTTNYGYTF. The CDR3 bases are TGTGCCAGCTCACCACCGGACAGCCGTACTACTAACTATGGCTACACCTTC.

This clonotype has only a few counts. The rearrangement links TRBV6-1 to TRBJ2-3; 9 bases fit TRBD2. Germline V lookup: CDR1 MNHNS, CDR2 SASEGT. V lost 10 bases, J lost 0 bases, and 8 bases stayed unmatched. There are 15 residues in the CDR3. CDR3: CATPPTSGSTDTQYF. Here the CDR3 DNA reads TGTGCCACCCCCCCGACTAGCGGTAGCACAGATACGCAGTATTTT.

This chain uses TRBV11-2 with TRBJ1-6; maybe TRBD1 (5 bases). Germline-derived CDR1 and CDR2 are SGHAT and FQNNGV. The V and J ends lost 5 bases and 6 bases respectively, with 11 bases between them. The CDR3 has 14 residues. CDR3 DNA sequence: TGTGCCAGCAGCCCAAACGGGGCTAATTCACCCCTCCACTTT. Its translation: CASSPNGANSPLHF.

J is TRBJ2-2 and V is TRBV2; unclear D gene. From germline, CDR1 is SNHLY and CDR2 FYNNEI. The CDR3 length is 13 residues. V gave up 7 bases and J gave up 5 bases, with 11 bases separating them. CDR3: CASKGLGTGELFF. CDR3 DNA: TGTGCCAGCAAGGGATTGGGGACCGGGGAGCTGTTTTTT.

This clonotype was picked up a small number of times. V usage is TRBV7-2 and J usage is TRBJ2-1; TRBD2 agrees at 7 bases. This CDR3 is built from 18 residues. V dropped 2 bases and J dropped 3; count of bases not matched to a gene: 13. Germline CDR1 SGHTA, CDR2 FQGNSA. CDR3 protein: CASSLRAALQRGYNEQFF. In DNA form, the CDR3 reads TGTGCCAGCAGCTTAAGGGCGGCGCTGCAGCGGGGCTACAATGAGCAGTTCTTC.

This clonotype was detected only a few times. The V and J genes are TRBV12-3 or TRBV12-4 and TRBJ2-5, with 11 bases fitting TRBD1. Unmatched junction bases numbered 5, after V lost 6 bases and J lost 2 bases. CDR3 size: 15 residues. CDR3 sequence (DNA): TGTGCCAGCAGGTTCCGGGACAGGGGGCAAGAGACCCAGTACTTC. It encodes CASRFRDRGQETQYF.